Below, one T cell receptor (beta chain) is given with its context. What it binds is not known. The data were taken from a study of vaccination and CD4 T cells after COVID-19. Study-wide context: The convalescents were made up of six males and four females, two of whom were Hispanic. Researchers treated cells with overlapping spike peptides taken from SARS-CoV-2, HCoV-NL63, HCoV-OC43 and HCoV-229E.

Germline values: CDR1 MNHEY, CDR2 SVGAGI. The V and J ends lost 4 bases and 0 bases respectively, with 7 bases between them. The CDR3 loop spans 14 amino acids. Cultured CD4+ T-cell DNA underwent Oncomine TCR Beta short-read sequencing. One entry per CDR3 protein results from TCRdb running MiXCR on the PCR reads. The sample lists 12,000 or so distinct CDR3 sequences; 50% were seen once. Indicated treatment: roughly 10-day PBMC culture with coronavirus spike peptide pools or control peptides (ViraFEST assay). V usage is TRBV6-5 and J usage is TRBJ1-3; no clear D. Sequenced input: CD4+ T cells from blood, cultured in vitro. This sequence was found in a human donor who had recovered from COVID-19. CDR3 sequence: CASSSPFSGNTIYF. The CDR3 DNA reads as TGTGCCAGCAGTTCCCCCTTCTCTGGAAACACCATATATTTT.